Following are 18 T cell receptor beta chains from one sample sequenced in a study of blood T cell repertoires in COVID-19. TCRdb's table, derived via immunoSEQ multiplex PCR, lists solely in-frame clones and lacks some. The table includes approximately 210,000 clones, roughly 90% detected once. Specimen: peripheral blood. Receptor source: a man aged 25 to 40 who had recovered from COVID-19.

The chain carries TRBV2 and TRBJ1-3; possibly TRBD1 for D (6 bases). The germline V gene encodes CDR1 SNHLY and CDR2 FYNNEI. The CDR3 consists of 13 residues. CDR3 residues: CAGQGISGNTIYF. Here the CDR3 DNA reads TGTGCTGGGCAGGGGATTTCTGGAAACACCATATATTTT.

The V call is TRBV4-1, the J call TRBJ2-7, with TRBD2 matching 8 bases. The CDR3 spans 16 residues. Looked up from germline, CDR1 is MGHRA and CDR2 is YSYEKL. V gave up 4 bases and J gave up 6 bases; unmatched junction bases: 14. The CDR3: CASSRRTSQLVTEQYF. In nucleotides, the CDR3 is TGCGCCAGCAGCCGTCGGACTAGCCAGTTGGTAACCGAGCAGTACTTC.

The chain employs TRBV29-1 and TRBJ2-2; TRBD1 is a possible D gene (5 bases). Germline CDR1 SQVTM, CDR2 ANQGSEA. This CDR3 comprises 14 residues. Trimming removed 4 bases at V and 0 bases at J, with 9 bases between. The CDR3 region has the DNA TGCAGCGTTGCCAAGGGGTCGAACACCGGGGAGCTGTTTTTT. Protein: CSVAKGSNTGELFF.

The chain joins TRBV23-1 to TRBJ1-1; unclear D gene. TRBV23-1 is classed as an ORF, of uncertain function. Trimming shortened V by 2 bases and J by 3 bases, and 13 bases separated the two germline ends. The length of the CDR3 is 15 residues. In DNA, the CDR3 is TGCGCCAGCAGTCAAAATGTGCGGGATTACACTGAAGCTTTCTTT. It is translated as CASSQNVRDYTEAFF.

CDR3 region: CASSIDRVQPQHF. The CDR3 DNA follows: TGTGCCAGCAGCATCGACAGGGTTCAGCCCCAGCATTTT. The chain joins TRBV7-2 to TRBJ1-5; TRBD1 aligns across 7 bases. Trimming cost V 5 bases and J 6 bases; bases outside gene matches: 4. This CDR3 has 13 residues. CDR1 SGHTA and CDR2 FQGNSA come from the germline V gene.

V gene TRBV6-1 combines with J gene TRBJ2-7, with 11 nucleotides matching TRBD2. Germline V gene lookup returns CDR1 MNHNS and CDR2 SASEGT. The J segment lost 4 bases and the V segment lost 0 bases, leaving 2 bases of the junction unmatched. CDR3 length equals 15 residues. CDR3 in amino acids: CASSEASGGVYEQYF. CDR3 sequence (DNA): TGTGCCAGCAGTGAAGCTAGCGGGGGGGTTTACGAGCAGTACTTC.

The chain links TRBV4-3 to TRBJ1-2, with a weak D call TRBD1 (6 bases). CDR1 LGHNA and CDR2 YSLEER come from the germline V gene. This CDR3 contains 14 residues. Trimming removed 1 base from V and 6 bases from J, with 12 bases in between. The CDR3 loop is CASSQGQGLHGYTF. The CDR3 DNA follows: TGCGCCAGCAGCCAAGGCCAGGGGTTGCATGGCTACACCTTC.

This clone was recorded once. The genes are TRBV11-2 and TRBJ1-3, with a possible D match to TRBD1 (5 bases). CDR3 length: 19 residues. Looked up from germline, CDR1 is SGHAT and CDR2 is FQNNGV. V lost 3 bases to trimming and J lost 4 bases, with 25 bases between them. The CDR3 region has the DNA TGTGCCAGCAGCTTTCGGAGATTGAGCGGGGGTCCTAGAGGAAACACCATATATTTT. This encodes CASSFRRLSGGPRGNTIYF.

This chain uses TRBV2 with TRBJ2-1, with TRBD1 as a possible D gene (6 bases). From germline, CDR1 is SNHLY and CDR2 FYNNEI. This CDR3 contains 18 residues. The V and J ends lost 7 bases and 0 bases respectively, with 22 bases between them. CDR3 region: CASIPLSFRGSSYNEQFF. CDR3 nucleotide sequence: TGTGCCAGCATCCCTCTCTCCTTCAGGGGAAGCTCCTACAATGAGCAGTTCTTC.

CDR3 coding DNA: TGTGCCAGAACTCTCGCTCCTTTGATGGCAGACTTTTTTTATAATTCACCCCTCCACTTT. It is translated as CARTLAPLMADFFYNSPLHF. The J gene is TRBJ1-6, the V gene TRBV7-6; D unresolved. Germline V gene sequence: CDR1 SGHVS, CDR2 FNYEAQ. The CDR3 sequence is 20 residues long. V lost 9 bases to trimming and J lost 4 bases, with 31 bases between them. Looking up the rest from reference TRBV7-6 and TRBJ1-6 gives the full variable domain: GAGVSQSPRYKVTKRGQDVALRCDPISGHVSLYWYRQALGQGPEFLTYFNYEAQQDKSGLPNDRFSAERPEGSISTLTIQRTEQRDSAMYRCARTLAPLMADFFYNSPLHFGNGTRLTVT.

This sequence joins TRBV5-6 and TRBJ1-3; no clear D. The CDR3 sequence is 15 residues long. V was trimmed by 3 bases and J by 0 bases, leaving 10 bases between them. CDR1 is SGHDT, CDR2 YYEEEE, per germline. CDR3 in DNA: TGTGCCAGCAGCTATACAGCAACCTCTGGAAACACCATATATTTT. Amino acids: CASSYTATSGNTIYF.

The CDR3 DNA follows: TGTGCCAGCAGTTTGAGGGTGGCTGGAAACACCATATATTTT. It specifies CASSLRVAGNTIYF. This rearrangement joins TRBV6-5 to TRBJ1-3; no clear D gene. Germline V gene data show CDR1 as MNHEY and CDR2 as SVGAGI. The CDR3 length is 14 residues. Trimming pared 4 bases from V and 2 bases from J, leaving 9 bases between.

The genes are TRBV27 and TRBJ2-2, with 11 bases that match TRBD2. CDR3 length: 14 residues. In germline, CDR1 is MNHEY, CDR2 SMNVEV (reference sequence). After removal of 5 bases from V and 8 bases from J, the junction contained 4 bases not matched to a gene. CDR3 nucleotides: TGTGCCAGCAGTCCCCGACTAGCGGGGGGGGAGCTGTTTTTT. This codes for CASSPRLAGGELFF.

The chain links TRBV29-1 to TRBJ1-1; D uncertain. There are 11 residues in the CDR3. Germline V gene data show CDR1 as SQVTM and CDR2 as ANQGSEA. The ends were cut back, 4 bases at V and 5 bases at J, with 8 bases in the middle. Here the CDR3 DNA reads TGCAGCGTTGGAGGGATAACTGAAGCTTTCTTT. This translates into CSVGGITEAFF.

This chain uses TRBV6-5 with TRBJ1-3; D not certain. Germline V lookup: CDR1 MNHEY, CDR2 SVGAGI. The CDR3 is 15 residues long. Trimming took 0 bases from V and 2 from J, leaving 8 bases between them. In DNA, the CDR3 is TGTGCCAGCAGTTACTCGGGCGTAGCTGGAAACACCATATATTTT. Translating gives CASSYSGVAGNTIYF.

This clone was seen only once. This chain connects TRBV10-2 to TRBJ2-5; D not resolved. Germline CDR1 and CDR2: WSHSY and SAAADI. The CDR3 length is 11 residues. Trimming removed 8 bases at V and 2 bases at J, with 6 bases between. The CDR3 bases are TGCGCCAGCGGAGAACAAGAGACCCAGTACTTC. Encoded protein: CASGEQETQYF.

Regarding this clone: The junction differs from germline at one of its ends, possibly a read error. The chain uses TRBV6-5 and TRBJ1-2; D is unclear. CDR1 MNHEY and CDR2 SVGAGI come from the germline V gene. The CDR3 runs to 11 residues. CDR3 amino acids: CASSPAEYHPF. The CDR3 DNA sequence: TGTGCCAGCAGTCCCGCCGAGTATCACCCCTTC.

The rearrangement uses TRBV7-2 and TRBJ2-1, with no clear D. The CDR3 spans 11 residues. V lost 2 bases and J 9 bases, leaving 5 bases between the germline ends. Germline CDR1 is SGHTA and CDR2 is FQGNSA. The CDR3 sequence: CASSLWAEQFF. The CDR3 DNA sequence: TGTGCCAGCAGCTTATGGGCTGAGCAGTTCTTC.